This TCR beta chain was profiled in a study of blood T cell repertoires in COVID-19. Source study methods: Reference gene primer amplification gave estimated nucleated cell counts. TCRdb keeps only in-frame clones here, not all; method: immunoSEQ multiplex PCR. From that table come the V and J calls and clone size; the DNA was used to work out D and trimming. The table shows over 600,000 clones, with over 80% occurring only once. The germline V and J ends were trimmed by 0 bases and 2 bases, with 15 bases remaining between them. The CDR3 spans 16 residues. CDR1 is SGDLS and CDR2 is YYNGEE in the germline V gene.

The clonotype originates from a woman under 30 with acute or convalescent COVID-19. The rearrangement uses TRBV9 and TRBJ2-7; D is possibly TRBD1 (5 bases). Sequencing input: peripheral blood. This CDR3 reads CASSVAGQGAPYEQYF. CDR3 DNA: TGTGCCAGCAGCGTAGCTGGCCAAGGGGCACCCTACGAGCAGTACTTC.